This passage covers 28 T cell receptor beta chains from one sample sequenced in a study of tissue T cells after allogeneic stem cell transplantation (dated by TCRdb to between 2022 and 2023). This specimen's time point label, interpreted: mouse harvest day 14 after allogeneic transplant. Mouse grafts consisting of 10^7 T-cell-depleted bone marrow cells combined with 10^6 splenic CD5+ T cells were administered by tail vein injection. Libraries were built with the immunoSEQ multiplex PCR assay. TCRdb obtained this table from immuneACCESS and retained in-frame rearrangements with V and J assigned. These tables miss some clones; where compared with another copy, unresolved V genes account for less than half of the shortfall, and the remainder is unexplained. This sample lists approximately 7,900 clones; approximately 34% were detected once. The ten largest clones add up to around 3.3% of the sample.

Material: skin. All receptors come from a female BALB/c mouse given C57BL/6 T cells with graft-versus-host disease after an allogeneic hematopoietic cell transplant.

By proportion, this clone is medium-sized. Gene names are mouse gene names. The sequenced fragment ends 1 residue before the CDR3 boundary, so the rest is inferred from the germline J gene. The chain combines TRBV23 with TRBJ1-3; the table calls TRBD1, which could not be checked here. The CDR3 loop spans 15 amino acids. Germline V lookup: CDR1 KGHTA, CDR2 FQNQQP. CDR3 sequence: CSSSRGQHSGNTLYF. The sequenced part of the CDR3 DNA is TGCTCCAGCAGTCGGGGACAGCATTCTGGAAATACGCTCTAT.

In this sample, this clone is medium-sized. These gene names are mouse names. The read terminates 1 residue ahead of where the CDR3 ends, so the germline J gene completes it. The V gene is TRBV3, the J gene TRBJ2-4; D possibly matches TRBD1 or TRBD2 (6 bases each). The CDR3 is 15 residues long. With 0 bases removed from V and 0 bases from J, the gap between germline ends came to 7 bases. Per germline, CDR1 SNHLY and CDR2 FYNGKV (reference sequence). The DNA read from the CDR3 is TGTGCCAGCAGCTTAGCAGGGGGGAGTCAAAACACCTTGTAC. Protein sequence: CASSLAGGSQNTLY. The whole CDR3 region reads CASSLAGGSQNTLYF.

This clone was counted a few times. The genes are named according to mouse. Incomplete CDR3 DNA: TGTGCCAGCAGCCCCCGGACTGCAGAAACGCTGTAT. This codes for CASSPRTAETLY. The entire CDR3 protein is CASSPRTAETLYF. The rearrangement joins TRBV3 to TRBJ2-3; D is unclear. The CDR3 is cut off 1 residue early in the read; its end comes from the germline J gene. The CDR3 covers 13 residues. Germline V gene sequence: CDR1 SNHLY, CDR2 FYNGKV (reference sequence). V was clipped by 5 bases and J by 2 bases, with 8 bases between them. Looking up the rest from reference TRBV3 and TRBJ2-3 gives the full variable domain: GPKVLQIPSHQIIDMGQMVTLNCDPVSNHLYFYWYKQILGQQMEFLVNFYNGKVMEKSKLFKDQFSVERPDGSYFTLKIQPTALEDSAVYFCASSPRTAETLYFGSGTRLTVL.

This clone was detected once. Gene names are mouse gene names. Read data end 1 residue before the CDR3 end; the end is taken from the germline J gene. The V call is TRBV26, the J call TRBJ1-3, with D unresolved. The V end was cut by 4 bases, the J end by 4 bases, with 11 bases between. CDR1 and CDR2 (germline): KGHPV, FQNQEV (reference sequence). This CDR3 contains 14 residues. This CDR3 is CASSPDGRGNTLYF. Incomplete CDR3 DNA: TGTGCCAGCAGTCCGGACGGGAGGGGAAATACGCTCTAT.

A word on this clone: The listed genes are named as in mouse. The read gets to within 1 residue of the CDR3 end, and the germline J gene fills in the rest. The chain uses TRBV26 and TRBJ1-2; possible D gene TRBD1, 6 bases. The CDR3 runs to 14 residues. CDR1 is KGHPV and CDR2 is FQNQEV in the germline V gene (reference sequence). V shed 6 bases and J shed 0 bases, with 11 bases lying between them. The CDR3 bases that were read are TGTGCCAGCAGCCCACAGGGATCAAACTCCGACTACACC. It translates to CASSPQGSNSDYT. The whole CDR3 protein is CASSPQGSNSDYTF.

By sample share, this clone is medium-sized. Each gene name is a mouse one. Read sequence stops 1 residue before the CDR3 end, and the germline J gene provides the missing end. The J gene is TRBJ2-1, the V gene TRBV26; 9 nucleotides match TRBD2. The germline V gene has CDR1 KGHPV and CDR2 FQNQEV (reference sequence). Unmatched junction bases numbered 4, after V lost 4 bases and J lost 3 bases. The CDR3 spans 15 residues. The part of the CDR3 DNA that was read is TGTGCCAGCAGTCCCCCTGGGGGGGGCTATGCTGAGCAGTTC. This codes for CASSPPGGGYAEQF. The CDR3, in full, reads CASSPPGGGYAEQFF.

This clone counts as medium-sized. Mouse gene names apply. The read terminates 1 residue before the CDR3 end, so the remaining end is supplied by the germline J gene. The V call is TRBV26, the J call TRBJ1-4; the match to TRBD1 covers 9 bases. The CDR3 extends over 15 amino acids. J gave up 0 bases and V 4 bases, and 0 bases lay outside the gene matches. Germline V gives CDR1 KGHPV, CDR2 FQNQEV (reference sequence). The CDR3 protein is CASSRQGVSNERLFF. Partial CDR3 DNA: TGTGCCAGCAGTCGACAGGGGGTTTCCAACGAAAGATTATTT.

Worth noting for this clone: The gene symbols are mouse symbols. The read gets to within 1 residue of the CDR3 end, and the germline J gene fills in the rest. The chain links TRBV14 to TRBJ2-5; D not certain. Germline-derived CDR1 and CDR2 are SGHDT and FRDEAV. The V and J ends lost 5 bases and 3 bases respectively, with 13 bases between them. The CDR3 runs 14 residues. The CDR3 DNA, read in part, is TGTGCCAGCAGCCGACAAATCGGGCAAGACACCCAGTAC. Translated, it gives CASSRQIGQDTQY. The full CDR3 is CASSRQIGQDTQYF. Looking up the rest from reference TRBV14 and TRBJ2-5 gives the full variable domain: EAGVTQSPRYAVLQEGQAVSFWCDPISGHDTLYWYQQPRDQGPQLLVYFRDEAVIDNSQLPSDRFSAVRPKGTNSTLKIQSAKQGDTATYLCASSRQIGQDTQYFGPGTRLLVL.

Comment on this clone: The germline and genes are mouse ones. Read data end 1 residue before the CDR3 end; the end is taken from the germline J gene. The chain combines TRBV26 with TRBJ1-4; D remains ambiguous. Germline CDR1 is KGHPV and CDR2 is FQNQEV (reference sequence). Trimming cost V 2 bases and J 0 bases, with 4 bases left between them. This CDR3 is 14 amino acids long. The sequenced part of the CDR3 DNA is TGTGCCAGCAGTCTGGGGTTTTCCAACGAAAGATTATTT. It encodes CASSLGFSNERLF. The full CDR3 sequence reads CASSLGFSNERLFF.

This clone was counted between two and nine times. Here the gene names and germline are mouse. The sequence runs out 1 residue before the end of the CDR3; the remainder is reconstructed from the germline J gene. The chain joins TRBV5 to TRBJ1-1, with D perhaps TRBD1 (6 bases). V shed 2 bases and J shed 7 bases, with 8 bases lying between them. CDR3 size: 12 residues. Looked up from germline, CDR1 is LGHNA and CDR2 is YNLKQL (reference sequence). Incomplete CDR3 DNA: TGTGCCAGCAGCCAACACAGGGAAGAAGTCTTC. Its protein product is CASSQHREEVF. The whole CDR3 protein reads CASSQHREEVFF.

In the case of this clone: Gene names are mouse gene names. With the read ending 1 residue before the CDR3 end, the germline J gene is used to fill in that end. The chain uses TRBV13-1 and TRBJ2-4; a possible D gene is TRBD1 (6 bases). The CDR3 extends over 12 amino acids. CDR1 and CDR2 (germline): NSHNY, SYGAGN. The ends were cut back, 6 bases at V and 4 bases at J, with 9 bases in the middle. The CDR3: CASKTGKNTLYF. Partial CDR3 DNA: TGTGCCAGCAAAACAGGGAAAAACACCTTGTAC.

This clone was observed a few times. The genes are named according to mouse. This chain's CDR3 is CASSFASSAETLYF. The sequenced part of the CDR3 DNA is TGTGCAAGCAGCTTTGCATCTAGTGCAGAAACGCTGTAT. The chain is built from TRBV16 and TRBJ2-3; D is ambiguous. The read terminates 1 residue ahead of where the CDR3 ends, so the germline J gene completes it. The CDR3 runs to 14 residues. V was shortened by 3 bases and J by 0 bases, with 7 bases between the two germline ends. Germline CDR1 reads SGHSA; CDR2 reads FRNQAP. Using reference TRBV16 and TRBJ2-3 for the parts outside the CDR3, the full variable domain is NAGVIQTPRHKVTGKGQEATLWCEPISGHSAVFWYRQTIVQGLEFLTYFRNQAPIDDSGMPKERFSAQMPNQSHSTLKIQSTQPQDSAVYLCASSFASSAETLYFGSGTRLTVL.

About this clone itself: Gene names are the mouse ones. Read data end 1 residue before the CDR3 end; the end is taken from the germline J gene. This chain connects TRBV3 to TRBJ2-4, with TRBD2 matching over 10 bases. Germline assignment: CDR1 SNHLY and CDR2 FYNGKV (reference sequence). The V segment lost 4 bases and the J segment 2 bases; nucleotides outside the gene matches: 6. This CDR3 is built from 16 residues. This chain's CDR3 is CASSSGTGAYQNTLYF. Incomplete CDR3 DNA: TGTGCCAGCAGCTCCGGGACTGGGGCCTATCAAAACACCTTGTAC.

This clone has more than one count but fewer than ten. The listed genes are named as in mouse. Read sequence stops 1 residue before the CDR3 end, and the germline J gene provides the missing end. The same CDR3 is also encoded by other DNA sequences in this sample. The chain links TRBV3 to TRBJ2-7; 11 positions match TRBD2. CDR3 length: 14 residues. Germline V gives CDR1 SNHLY, CDR2 FYNGKV (reference sequence). The V gene end was trimmed by 4 bases and the J gene end by 4 bases; junction bases not matched to a gene: 3. CDR3 DNA, as far as it was read: TGTGCCAGCAGCTCGGGACTGGGGGCGTATGAACAGTAC. This translates into CASSSGLGAYEQY. The whole CDR3 sequence reads CASSSGLGAYEQYF. The full variable domain, its missing parts supplied by reference TRBV3 and TRBJ2-7, is GPKVLQIPSHQIIDMGQMVTLNCDPVSNHLYFYWYKQILGQQMEFLVNFYNGKVMEKSKLFKDQFSVERPDGSYFTLKIQPTALEDSAVYFCASSSGLGAYEQYFGPGTRLTVL.

On this clone: Gene names denote mouse genes. The CDR3 end lies 1 residue beyond the end of the read and is filled in from the germline J gene. The J gene is TRBJ2-5, the V gene TRBV2, with 13 bases matching TRBD2. CDR1 is LGHNA, CDR2 YSYQKL, per germline. The CDR3 runs 18 residues. Trimming at V came to 2 bases and at J to 2 bases, leaving 7 bases not matched to a gene. CDR3 DNA, as far as it was read: TGTGCCAGCAGCCAAACCGGACTGGGGGGGCGCGGCCAAGACACCCAGTAC. It is translated as CASSQTGLGGRGQDTQY. The entire CDR3 protein is CASSQTGLGGRGQDTQYF.

This clone was counted between two and nine times. The genes and germline here are from mouse. The CDR3 end lies 1 residue beyond the end of the read and is filled in from the germline J gene. This sample includes further DNA sequences coding for the same CDR3. The chain employs TRBV26 and TRBJ1-1, with 7 bases matching TRBD1. Germline CDR1 and CDR2: KGHPV and FQNQEV (reference sequence). V lost 6 bases, J lost 1 base, and 2 bases stayed unmatched. CDR3 length: 13 amino acids. CDR3: CASSRDRNTEVFF. The part of the CDR3 DNA that was read is TGTGCCAGCAGCCGGGACAGAAACACAGAAGTCTTC.

Comment on this clone: Mouse gene names and germline throughout. The read ends 1 residue before the CDR3 terminus; that terminus is restored from the germline J gene. This chain uses TRBV26 with TRBJ2-2, with D tentatively TRBD1 (5 bases). From germline, CDR1 is KGHPV and CDR2 FQNQEV (reference sequence). The CDR3 sequence is 13 residues long. Trimming stripped 4 bases from V and 7 bases from J, with 10 bases between. Partial CDR3 DNA: TGTGCCAGCAGTCCCAGGGAGGGCGGGCAGCTCTAC. This translates into CASSPREGGQLY. The whole CDR3 sequence is CASSPREGGQLYF.

This clone has only one observation. The gene symbols are mouse symbols. Read data end 1 residue before the CDR3 end; the end is taken from the germline J gene. This chain connects TRBV26 to TRBJ1-2; D ambiguous. Trimming removed 1 base from V and 1 base from J, with 7 bases in between. Germline CDR1 reads KGHPV; CDR2 reads FQNQEV (reference sequence). There are 14 residues in the CDR3. CDR3 protein: CASSLYWGNSDYTF. The part of the CDR3 DNA that was read is TGTGCCAGCAGTCTGTATTGGGGAAACTCCGACTACACC.

This clone is medium-sized within its sample. The genes are named according to mouse. The read halts 1 residue ahead of the CDR3 end, with the missing end drawn from the germline J gene. V and J are TRBV26 and TRBJ1-2; D is undetermined. Germline V lookup: CDR1 KGHPV, CDR2 FQNQEV (reference sequence). CDR3 length: 13 residues. V was shortened by 1 base and J by 0 bases, with 3 bases between the two germline ends. The sequenced CDR3 bases are TGTGCCAGCAGTCTGTGGGCAAACTCCGACTACACC. This sequence encodes CASSLWANSDYT. The entire CDR3 is CASSLWANSDYTF.

This clone was seen more than once but under ten times. Here the gene names and germline are mouse. The DNA ends 1 residue before the CDR3 does, and the rest of the CDR3 is filled in from the germline J gene. V usage is TRBV1 and J usage is TRBJ1-4; weak D call: TRBD1 (6 bases). CDR1 NSQYPW and CDR2 LRSPGD come from the germline V gene (reference sequence). The CDR3 is 15 amino acids. Trimming stripped 3 bases from V and 4 bases from J, with 12 bases between. The chain's CDR3 is CTCSAAGTINERLFF. Partial CDR3 DNA: TGCACCTGCAGTGCCGCCGGGACAATCAACGAAAGATTATTT.

Only a few counts were recorded for this clone. Gene names are the mouse ones. CDR3 loop: CGARDWGGARAEQFF. Partial CDR3 DNA: TGTGGTGCTAGGGACTGGGGGGGCGCGAGGGCTGAGCAGTTC. V usage is TRBV20 and J usage is TRBJ2-1, with 10 positions matching TRBD2. The read is 1 residue too short to cover the CDR3 end, so that end is filled in from the germline J gene. This CDR3 contains 15 residues. V was clipped by 0 bases and J by 7 bases; unmatched bases: 6. Germline V lookup: CDR1 GFQATS, CDR2 STVNSAI.

This clone was observed a handful of times. Mouse names are used for the genes. The DNA ends 1 residue before the CDR3 does, and the rest of the CDR3 is filled in from the germline J gene. The rearrangement uses TRBV3 and TRBJ2-7; D remains ambiguous. With 2 bases removed from V and 0 bases from J, the gap between germline ends came to 8 bases. Germline V gives CDR1 SNHLY, CDR2 FYNGKV (reference sequence). The CDR3 has 14 amino acids. The covered CDR3 bases are TGTGCCAGCAGCTTAAGACAAAGCTCCTATGAACAGTAC. This codes for CASSLRQSSYEQY. The whole CDR3 sequence reads CASSLRQSSYEQYF.

This clone has more than one count but fewer than ten. The germline and genes are mouse ones. The sequence runs out 1 residue before the end of the CDR3; the remainder is reconstructed from the germline J gene. This specimen includes other DNA sequences encoding the same CDR3. V is TRBV26 and J is TRBJ1-1; a weak D match, TRBD1 (6 bases). Germline loops: CDR1 KGHPV, CDR2 FQNQEV (reference sequence). Between the trimmed V and J ends, which lost 2 bases and 4 bases, there was a span of 11 bases. This CDR3 has 14 residues. The CDR3 region is CASSLGGGGTEVFF. The CDR3 bases that were read are TGTGCCAGCAGTCTGGGGGGAGGGGGCACAGAAGTCTTC.

Details on this clone: Gene and germline names: mouse. Incomplete CDR3 DNA: TGTGCCAGCAGCCCGGGGGGCCCTGGAAATACGCTCTAT. Amino acid sequence: CASSPGGPGNTLY. The entire CDR3 protein is CASSPGGPGNTLYF. This chain links TRBV26 with TRBJ1-3, with D maybe TRBD1 (6 bases). The read comes to an end 1 residue before the CDR3 does, leaving the germline J gene to fill in the end. Germline V gene lookup returns CDR1 KGHPV and CDR2 FQNQEV (reference sequence). The CDR3 has 14 amino acids. The germline V and J ends were trimmed by 6 bases and 2 bases, with 11 bases remaining between them. The variable domain in full, completed from reference TRBV26 and TRBJ1-3, reads NSKVIQTPRYLVKGQGQKAKMRCIPEKGHPVVFWYQQNKNNEFKFLINFQNQEVLQQIDMTEKRFSAECPSNSPCSLEIQSSEAGDSALYLCASSPGGPGNTLYFGEGSRLIVV.

With respect to this clone: The germline and genes are mouse ones. The CDR3 loop reads CASSFPGVAEVFF. CDR3 bases read: TGTGCCAGCAGTTTCCCGGGGGTGGCAGAAGTCTTC. V is TRBV26 and J is TRBJ1-1, with D possibly being TRBD1 (5 bases). Read sequence stops 1 residue before the CDR3 end, and the germline J gene provides the missing end. Trimming removed 5 bases from V and 6 bases from J, with 13 bases in between. CDR1 KGHPV and CDR2 FQNQEV come from the germline V gene (reference sequence). The CDR3 is made up of 13 amino acids.

The table lists this clone with a few counts. All gene names here are mouse names. Partial CDR3 DNA: TGTGCCAGCACGACGGGGGGACCCAACGAAAGATTATTT. Translating it yields CASTTGGPNERLF. The whole CDR3 region reads CASTTGGPNERLFF. V is TRBV15 and J is TRBJ1-4; the D gene is possibly TRBD1 (5 bases). The read ends 1 residue early relative to the CDR3; the germline J gene fills the gap. Trimming removed 7 bases at V and 3 bases at J, with 12 bases between. The CDR3 consists of 14 residues. Germline CDR1 is SGHND and CDR2 is FRSKSL.

By its share, this clone is medium-sized. Gene names and germline refer to mouse. The CDR3 end falls 1 residue outside the read, so it is completed with the germline J gene. The rearrangement links TRBV23 to TRBJ2-1; TRBD1 was called by the table and not checked on the DNA. CDR1 KGHTA and CDR2 FQNQQP come from the germline V gene. The CDR3 is made up of 13 amino acids. CDR3: CSSSRTDYAEQFF. Incomplete CDR3 DNA: TGCTCCAGCAGTCGGACAGACTATGCTGAGCAGTTC.

As for this clone: These gene names are mouse names. Read data end 1 residue before the CDR3 end; the end is taken from the germline J gene. J is TRBJ2-2 and V is TRBV19; TRBD2 matches 11 bases. Germline lookup yields CDR1 FNHDT and CDR2 SITEND (reference sequence). The CDR3 totals 15 residues. Trimming at V came to 1 base and at J to 6 bases, leaving 2 bases not matched to a gene. The CDR3 protein is CASSITGGAPGQLYF. The part of the CDR3 DNA that was read is TGTGCCAGCAGTATAACTGGGGGGGCGCCCGGGCAGCTCTAC.